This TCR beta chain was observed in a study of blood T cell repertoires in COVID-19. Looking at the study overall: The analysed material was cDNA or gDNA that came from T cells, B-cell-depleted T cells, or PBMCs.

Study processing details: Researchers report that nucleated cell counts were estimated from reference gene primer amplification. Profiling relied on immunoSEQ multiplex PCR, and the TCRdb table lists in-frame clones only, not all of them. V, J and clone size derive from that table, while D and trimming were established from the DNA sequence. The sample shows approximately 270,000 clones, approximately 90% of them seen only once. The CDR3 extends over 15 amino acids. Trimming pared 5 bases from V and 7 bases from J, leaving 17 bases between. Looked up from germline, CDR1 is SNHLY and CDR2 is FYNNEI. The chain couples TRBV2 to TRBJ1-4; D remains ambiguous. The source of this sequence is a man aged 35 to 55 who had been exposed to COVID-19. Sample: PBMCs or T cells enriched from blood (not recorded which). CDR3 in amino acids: CASSISGSGPEKLFF. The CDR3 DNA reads TGTGCCAGCAGTATTTCGGGAAGTGGGCCTGAAAAACTGTTTTTT.